The sequence of this T cell receptor beta chain was determined in a study of cytomegalovirus exposure and HLA in healthy donors. The trim removed 2 bases at V and 5 bases at J, leaving 5 bases unmatched. Germline V gene lookup returns CDR1 SGHTA and CDR2 FQGTGA. CDR3 length: 15 amino acids. Researchers ran the PCR with 60 Vbeta and 13 Jbeta primers. Repertoires were generated with immunoSEQ multiplex PCR, while TCRdb's copy carries only in-frame clones and drops some. The sample yields 86,000 or so clones, roughly 77% seen once. Sequencing was carried out using PBMCs. This sequence originates from a woman in her forties in good health and CMV-seropositive. The chain couples TRBV7-3 to TRBJ2-3, with 9 positions matching TRBD2. The CDR3 sequence is CASSLSRGGLDTQYF. In DNA form, the CDR3 reads TGTGCCAGCAGCTTATCGCGGGGGGGCTTAGATACGCAGTATTTT.